This T cell receptor (beta chain) was sequenced during a study of cytomegalovirus exposure and HLA in healthy donors. The germline CDR1 and CDR2 sequences are MDHEN and SYDVKM. CDR3 size: 12 residues. Trimming removed 3 bases at V and 8 bases at J, with 7 bases between. Libraries were prepared by immunoSEQ multiplex PCR; TCRdb keeps only in-frame clonotypes and omits some of them. The sample lists about 130,000 clones; nearly 90% were seen once. V is TRBV28 and J is TRBJ2-2; D ambiguous. The receptor was derived from a woman between 18 and 30 years old in good health and CMV-seropositive. Sequencing was carried out using PBMCs. CDR3 in amino acids: CASSFNLGELFF. The CDR3 coding sequence is TGTGCCAGCAGTTTTAATCTAGGGGAGCTGTTTTTT.